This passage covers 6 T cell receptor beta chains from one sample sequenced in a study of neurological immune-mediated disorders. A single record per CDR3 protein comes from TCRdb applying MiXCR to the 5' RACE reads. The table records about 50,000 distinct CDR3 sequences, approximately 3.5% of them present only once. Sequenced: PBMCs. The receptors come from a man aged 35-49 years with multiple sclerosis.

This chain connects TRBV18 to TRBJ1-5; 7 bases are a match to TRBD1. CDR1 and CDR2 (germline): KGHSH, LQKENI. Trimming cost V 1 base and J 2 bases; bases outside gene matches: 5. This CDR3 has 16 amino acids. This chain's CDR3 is CASSPRAGGRNQPQHF. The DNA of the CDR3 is TGTGCCAGCTCACCACGGGCAGGGGGTCGCAATCAGCCCCAGCATTTT.

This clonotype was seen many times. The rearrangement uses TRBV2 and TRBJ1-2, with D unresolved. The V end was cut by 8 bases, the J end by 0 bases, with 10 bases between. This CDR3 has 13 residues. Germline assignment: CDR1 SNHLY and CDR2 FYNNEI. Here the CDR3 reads CASGGEPNYGYTF. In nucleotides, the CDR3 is TGTGCCAGCGGCGGGGAACCTAACTATGGCTACACCTTC.

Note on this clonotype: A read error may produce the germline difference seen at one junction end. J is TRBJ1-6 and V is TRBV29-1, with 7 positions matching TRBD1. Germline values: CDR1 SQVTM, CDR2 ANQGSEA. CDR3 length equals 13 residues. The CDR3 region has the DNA TGCAGCGTCGCAGGGACAGAGGGCTCACCCCTCAACTTT. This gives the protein CSVAGTEGSPLNF.

CDR3 sequence: CSAIPGSRAQYF. The CDR3 DNA reads as TGCAGTGCTATCCCCGGGTCCAGGGCGCAGTATTTT. This sequence joins TRBV20-1 and TRBJ2-3; tentative D call: TRBD1 (5 bases). The CDR3 loop spans 12 amino acids. Trimming removed 4 bases at V and 10 bases at J, with 15 bases between. The V gene's germline CDR1 is DFQATT and CDR2 SNEGSKA (reference sequence).

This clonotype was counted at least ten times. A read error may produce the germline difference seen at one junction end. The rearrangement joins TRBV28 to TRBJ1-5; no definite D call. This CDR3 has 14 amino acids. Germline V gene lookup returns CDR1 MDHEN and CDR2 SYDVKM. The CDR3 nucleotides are TGTGCCAGCAGACTACACGCAAACAATCAGCCCCAGAATTTT. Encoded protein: CASRLHANNQPQNF. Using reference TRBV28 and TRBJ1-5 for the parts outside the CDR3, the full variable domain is DVKVTQSSRYLVKRTGEKVFLECVQDMDHENMFWYRQDPGLGLRLIYFSYDVKMKEKGDIPEGYSVSREKKERFSLILESASTNQTSMYLCASRLHANNQPQNFGDGTRLSIL.

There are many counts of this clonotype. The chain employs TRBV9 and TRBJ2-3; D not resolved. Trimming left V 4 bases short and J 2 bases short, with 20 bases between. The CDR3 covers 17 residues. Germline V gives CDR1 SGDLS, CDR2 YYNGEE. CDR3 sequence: CASSPISRGSDTDTQYF. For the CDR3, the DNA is TGTGCCAGCAGCCCCATCTCCCGCGGATCAGACACAGATACGCAGTATTTT.